This TCR beta chain emerged from a study of shared clonotypes between healthy human individuals. Study-wide points: In general, naive subsets displayed greater estimated richness than memory subsets did. Although depth was large, rarefaction showed that sequencing of the sorted subsets was incomplete.

Germline V gives CDR1 MDHEN, CDR2 SYDVKM. This CDR3 comprises 15 residues. V lost 0 bases, J lost 10 bases, and 13 bases lay in between. Data came from immunoSEQ multiplex PCR; TCRdb stores just in-frame clones and leaves some out. Found here are about 2.1 million clones, just over 90% of them singletons; the top ten hold less than 2%. On this clone itself: Its antigen remains unknown.

CD45RO-negative, CCR7-positively selected cells formed the naive CD8 fraction, excluding terminally differentiated effector memory CD45RA+ cells. The study enrolled healthy HIV-negative adults without recent acute infections or vaccinations as donors. The origin of this receptor is a man between 18 and 35 years old in good health. Some clones in this sample may be carry-over from other donors' samples. Material for sequencing was naive CD8+ T cells from PBMCs. The rearrangement joins TRBV28 to TRBJ1-6; perhaps TRBD1 as D (6 bases). The CDR3 nucleotides are TGTGCCAGCAGTTTATGGGGGGCGCAGGGGTCACCCCTCCACTTT. Its protein is CASSLWGAQGSPLHF.